The 27 T cell receptor beta chains below come from one sample, sequenced in a study of blood T cell repertoires in COVID-19. Sequencing was performed with immunoSEQ multiplex PCR; in TCRdb, only in-frame clones are kept and a portion is missing. Among over 90,000 clones listed, more than 90% were seen once. The sample consisted of peripheral blood. These receptors were taken from a man between 18 and 35 years old with acute or convalescent COVID-19.

The DNA for the CDR3 is TGTGCCAGTAGTATTGTCGGGGGACTAGCTACAGATACGCAGTATTTT. Translating gives CASSIVGGLATDTQYF. V and J are TRBV19 and TRBJ2-3, with 9 bases that match TRBD2. This CDR3 region has 16 residues. V lost 3 bases to trimming and J lost 3 bases; unmatched junction nucleotides: 7. Germline V gene lookup returns CDR1 LNHDA and CDR2 SQIVND (reference sequence).

The V call is TRBV19, the J call TRBJ1-1, with a tentative D call TRBD1 (5 bases). CDR1 and CDR2 (germline): LNHDA, SQIVND (reference sequence). V was shortened by 5 bases and J by 5 bases, with 9 bases between the two germline ends. The CDR3 extends over 12 amino acids. CDR3 region: CASSFQGTEAFF. The CDR3 DNA reads as TGTGCCAGTAGTTTCCAGGGAACTGAAGCTTTCTTT.

The V gene is TRBV21-1, the J gene TRBJ1-5; the D call TRBD1 from the table was never checked on the DNA. TRBV21-1 is a documented pseudogene. The CDR3 is 17 amino acids. CDR3 region: CASSKGMRGLGNQPQHF. CDR3 DNA sequence: TGTGCCAGCAGCAAAGGTATGAGGGGGCTGGGCAATCAGCCCCAGCATTTT.

In regard to this clone: The sample holds other DNA sequences that translate to the same CDR3. This CDR3 reads CASSLDRDTEAFF. CDR3 in DNA: TGCGCCAGCAGCTTGGACAGGGATACTGAAGCTTTCTTT. This chain links TRBV5-1 with TRBJ1-1; D possibly corresponds to TRBD1 (6 bases). The germline CDR1 and CDR2 sequences are SGHRS and YFSETQ. This CDR3 comprises 13 residues. The germline V and J ends were trimmed by 0 bases and 5 bases, with 8 bases remaining between them.

The chain combines TRBV24-1 with TRBJ2-1; 9 bases align to TRBD1. V was pared by 5 bases and J by 6 bases, with 13 bases of the junction left unmatched. The CDR3 totals 17 residues. Germline V gene sequence: CDR1 KGHDR, CDR2 SFDVKD. The CDR3 sequence: CATSVNPGTGWVNEQFF. Written as DNA, the CDR3 is TGTGCCACCAGTGTCAACCCAGGGACAGGGTGGGTCAATGAGCAGTTCTTC.

The rearrangement links TRBV6-6 to TRBJ2-7, with 7 nucleotides matching TRBD1. Trimming took 5 bases from V and 7 from J; bases not matched to a gene: 14. CDR1 and CDR2 from the germline V gene are MNHNY and SVGAGI (reference sequence). There are 15 residues in the CDR3. The CDR3 bases are TGTGCCAGCAGTCGTCAATTATTCCAGGGGGATGAGCAGTACTTC. Its translation is CASSRQLFQGDEQYF.

This clone was seen only a few times. The CDR3 nucleotides read TGTGCCAGCAGTTTAAACAGGAACTATGGCTACACCTTC. Its protein is CASSLNRNYGYTF. This chain joins TRBV27 and TRBJ1-2; TRBD1 is a possible D gene (5 bases). This CDR3 is 13 amino acids long. Germline V lookup: CDR1 MNHEY, CDR2 SMNVEV (reference sequence). V was clipped by 2 bases and J by 2 bases, with 6 bases between them.

The chain employs TRBV6-2 or TRBV6-3 and TRBJ2-7, with 8 bases lining up with TRBD1. Germline CDR1 reads MNHEY; CDR2 reads SVGEGT. The trim removed 2 bases at V and 2 bases at J, leaving 11 bases unmatched. The CDR3 covers 17 residues. CDR3 in DNA: TGTGCCAGCAGTTACCCCCAGGGGGCCGGGAGCACCTACGAGCAGTACTTC. Amino acid sequence: CASSYPQGAGSTYEQYF.

The chain uses TRBV6-5 and TRBJ2-7; 9 bases line up with TRBD1. CDR3 length: 14 amino acids. Germline V lookup: CDR1 MNHEY, CDR2 SVGAGI. V shed 7 bases, J shed 3 bases, and the junction held 7 bases outside the gene matches. The CDR3 sequence is CASTRGQGVYEQYF. CDR3 DNA: TGTGCCAGCACTCGGGGACAGGGCGTCTACGAGCAGTACTTC.

The chain couples TRBV7-6 to TRBJ1-2; a weak D match, TRBD1 (6 bases). CDR3 size: 14 residues. CDR1 is SGHVS, CDR2 FNYEAQ, per germline. V was pared by 5 bases and J by 6 bases, with 16 bases between. Here the CDR3 reads CASSPRTETNGYTF. The CDR3, as DNA: TGTGCCAGCAGCCCAAGGACAGAAACGAATGGCTACACCTTC.

The chain is built from TRBV5-1 and TRBJ1-1; D call uncertain. CDR1 and CDR2 from the germline V gene are SGHRS and YFSETQ. CDR3 length: 14 residues. V lost 6 bases to trimming and J lost 4 bases, with 16 bases between them. The CDR3 protein is CASTRGTEGTEAFF. CDR3 DNA sequence: TGCGCCAGCACCCGCGGCACAGAGGGCACTGAAGCTTTCTTT.

This clone came up once. The chain is built from TRBV6-5 and TRBJ1-1; D is perhaps TRBD1 (6 bases). This CDR3 comprises 12 residues. Germline CDR1 MNHEY, CDR2 SVGAGI. Trimming removed 5 bases at V and 8 bases at J, with 12 bases between. CDR3 bases: TGTGCCAGCAGTCCTTCGGGGACAGAAGCTTTCTTT. Residues: CASSPSGTEAFF.

The V call is TRBV28, the J call TRBJ1-6, with 7 positions matching TRBD1. The germline CDR1 and CDR2 sequences are MDHEN and SYDVKM. The CDR3 loop spans 16 amino acids. After removal of 2 bases from V and 5 bases from J, the junction contained 6 bases not matched to a gene. CDR3 sequence: CASSLGETGNNSPLHF. In nucleotides, the CDR3 is TGTGCCAGCAGTTTAGGGGAGACAGGGAATAATTCACCCCTCCACTTT. Based on the CDR3 plus reference TRBV28 and TRBJ1-6, the full variable domain is DVKVTQSSRYLVKRTGEKVFLECVQDMDHENMFWYRQDPGLGLRLIYFSYDVKMKEKGDIPEGYSVSREKKERFSLILESASTNQTSMYLCASSLGETGNNSPLHFGNGTRLTVT.

The chain employs TRBV30 and TRBJ2-3; 11 nucleotides agree with TRBD1. The CDR3 has 17 amino acids. Germline V CDR1 and CDR2: GTSNPN, SVGIG (reference sequence). With 2 bases clipped from V and 4 bases from J, the junction kept 11 bases outside the gene matches. CDR3 coding DNA: TGTGCCTGGAGTAGATCGCGGACAGGGGGCTCGGCAGATACGCAGTATTTT. Translating gives CAWSRSRTGGSADTQYF.

The table lists this clone with a count of one. For the CDR3, the DNA is TGTGCCAGCAGCCTGGGGACAGGGGAGCAGCCCCAGCATTTT. It translates to CASSLGTGEQPQHF. The rearrangement uses TRBV3-1 (or the pseudogene TRBV3-2) and TRBJ1-5; TRBD1 matches 10 bases. The V gene's germline CDR1 is LGHDT and CDR2 YNNKEL (reference sequence). The CDR3 has 14 amino acids. Losses at the gene ends were 4 bases for V and 7 bases for J; bases not matched to a gene: 4.

The chain joins TRBV2 to TRBJ1-1, with D uncertain. This CDR3 contains 14 residues. The germline V gene encodes CDR1 SNHLY and CDR2 FYNNEI. V lost 3 bases and J 1 base, leaving 9 bases between the germline ends. DNA for the CDR3: TGTGCCAGCAGTGATTTATATCCGAACACTGAAGCTTTCTTT. It is translated as CASSDLYPNTEAFF.

The chain combines TRBV2 with TRBJ2-1; D gene ambiguous. The CDR3 extends over 13 amino acids. Trimming pared 2 bases from V and 8 bases from J, leaving 10 bases between. CDR1 and CDR2 from the germline V gene are SNHLY and FYNNEI. The CDR3 here is CASSEQAWYEQFF. CDR3 nucleotides: TGTGCCAGCAGTGAACAAGCCTGGTATGAGCAGTTCTTC.

The chain links TRBV15 to TRBJ2-1, with 9 positions matching TRBD2. Trimming removed 0 bases from V and 8 bases from J; junction bases left unmatched: 5. CDR3 length: 15 amino acids. Germline assignment: CDR1 LNHNV and CDR2 YYDKDF (reference sequence). CDR3 in amino acids: CATSRESGRFHEQFF. As DNA, the CDR3 is TGTGCCACCAGCAGAGAGAGCGGGAGGTTTCATGAGCAGTTCTTC.

J is TRBJ2-2 and V is TRBV7-6, with D possibly being TRBD1 (5 bases). This CDR3 is built from 13 residues. CDR1 is SGHVS, CDR2 FNYEAQ, per germline. The germline V and J ends were trimmed by 8 bases and 2 bases, with 9 bases remaining between them. CDR3 in DNA: TGTGCCAGCGCAGGGTACAACACCGGGGAGCTGTTTTTT. Translated: CASAGYNTGELFF.

The chain links TRBV5-1 to TRBJ2-1, with D maybe TRBD2 (5 bases). Trimming shortened V by 4 bases and J by 9 bases, and 14 bases separated the two germline ends. In germline, CDR1 is SGHRS, CDR2 YFSETQ. CDR3 size: 13 residues. For the CDR3, the DNA is TGCGCCAGCAGCCCCGGGGTTGGGGTTGAGCAGTTCTTC. As protein: CASSPGVGVEQFF.

V is TRBV9 and J is TRBJ1-1; weak D call: TRBD1 (5 bases). The germline CDR1 and CDR2 sequences are SGDLS and YYNGEE. Trimming shortened V by 3 bases and J by 1 base, and 16 bases separated the two germline ends. This CDR3 spans 16 amino acids. The CDR3 loop is CASSGRGGQTNTEAFF. In DNA form, the CDR3 reads TGTGCCAGCAGCGGGAGGGGTGGGCAGACGAACACTGAAGCTTTCTTT.

The chain carries TRBV7-9 and TRBJ2-7, with 7 bases fitting TRBD1. Germline V gene data show CDR1 as SEHNR and CDR2 as FQNEAQ (reference sequence). Trimming cost V 3 bases and J 5 bases; bases outside gene matches: 1. This CDR3 comprises 12 residues. CDR3 in DNA: TGTGCCAGCAGCTTCGACAGGGACGAGCAGTACTTC. It specifies CASSFDRDEQYF. The full variable domain, with the rest looked up from reference TRBV7-9 and TRBJ2-7, is DTGVSQNPRHKITKRGQNVTFRCDPISEHNRLYWYRQTLGQGPEFLTYFQNEAQLEKSRLLSDRFSAERPKGSFSTLEIQRTEQGDSAMYLCASSFDRDEQYFGPGTRLTVT.

V gene TRBV7-9 combines with J gene TRBJ1-1, with 7 bases identical to TRBD1. The CDR3 spans 15 residues. Germline V lookup: CDR1 SEHNR, CDR2 FQNEAQ (reference sequence). Trimming at V came to 4 bases and at J to 5 bases, leaving 10 bases not matched to a gene. The CDR3 protein is CASSYIRGQWTEAFF. CDR3 bases: TGTGCCAGCAGCTATATAAGGGGGCAATGGACTGAAGCTTTCTTT.

The chain joins TRBV19 to TRBJ2-1; a possible D gene is TRBD2 (7 bases). Germline CDR1 and CDR2: LNHDA and SQIVND (reference sequence). The V end lost 6 bases, the J end lost 3 bases, and 12 bases lay between the germline ends. This CDR3 contains 14 residues. DNA for the CDR3: TGTGCCAGTAGGGAGAGGGGGGGCTACAATGAGCAGTTCTTC. Protein product: CASRERGGYNEQFF. Looking up the rest from reference TRBV19 and TRBJ2-1 gives the full variable domain: DGGITQSPKYLFRKEGQNVTLSCEQNLNHDAMYWYRQDPGQGLRLIYYSQIVNDFQKGDIAEGYSVSREKKESFPLTVTSAQKNPTAFYLCASRERGGYNEQFFGPGTRLTVL.

The chain is built from TRBV2 and TRBJ1-4; no clear D. Germline-derived CDR1 and CDR2 are SNHLY and FYNNEI. V lost 5 bases and J lost 4, with 5 bases in between. The CDR3 sequence is 12 residues long. The chain's CDR3 is CASSFINEKLFF. Here the CDR3 DNA reads TGTGCCAGCAGTTTCATTAATGAAAAACTGTTTTTT.

The chain has TRBV18 and TRBJ1-2, with TRBD1 matching over 10 bases. The CDR3 is 14 residues long. V gave up 3 bases and J gave up 7 bases; unmatched junction bases: 5. Per the germline V gene, CDR1 is KGHSH and CDR2 is LQKENI. Written as DNA, the CDR3 is TGTGCCAGCTCACCGCTAGACAGGGGGCCTGGCTACACCTTC. It codes for CASSPLDRGPGYTF.

The chain joins TRBV23-1 to TRBJ2-1; 7 nucleotides line up with TRBD2. TRBV23-1 is reported as an ORF; its role is uncertain. The CDR3 extends over 13 amino acids. V shed 0 bases, J shed 9 bases, and the junction held 2 bases outside the gene matches. CDR3 sequence (DNA): TGCGCCAGCAGTCAATCCGGGGGGAGTGAGCAGTTCTTC. It encodes CASSQSGGSEQFF.